The following is a T cell receptor (beta chain) sequence with its context. The entry originates in a study of control samples from healthy donors and cancer patients. Only in-frame clones appear in the TCRdb table, and some are missing; sequencing was by immunoSEQ multiplex PCR. The sample has about 120,000 clones, roughly 90% seen once. The source is a woman aged 55-75 years with lung cancer. Input material: PBMCs.

The CDR3 here is CASSLDRNNYGYTF. CDR3 in DNA: TGTGCCAGCAGTTTGGATAGGAATAACTATGGCTACACCTTC. The chain joins TRBV27 to TRBJ1-2; D gene ambiguous. V was clipped by 3 bases and J by 1 base, with 9 bases between them. CDR3 length equals 14 residues. Germline CDR1 and CDR2: MNHEY and SMNVEV (reference sequence).